This T cell receptor beta chain stems from a study of cytomegalovirus exposure and HLA in healthy donors. At the level of the study: Prior work identified 120 million or so unique TCR beta sequences in approximately 200 million T cells.

Overall study findings and caveats: It was in a later analysis that TCR association rates were seen to vary by HLA locus, highest for DRB1 and lowest for HLA-C.

The CDR3 loop spans 14 amino acids. J was trimmed by 4 bases and V by 10 bases; bases with no gene match: 11. Germline CDR1 and CDR2: MNHNY and SVGAGI (reference sequence). The PCR made use of 60 Vbeta and 13 Jbeta primers. Profiled with immunoSEQ multiplex PCR; TCRdb holds only in-frame clones, not every one. The data show 130,000 or so clones, just under 80% seen once. Worth noting for this clone: Antigen unknown.

The receptor was isolated from a woman aged 18-29 years in good health and CMV-seronegative. The chain joins TRBV6-6 to TRBJ2-7; 9 nucleotides agree with TRBD2. Source material: PBMCs. CDR3 region: CATSPTREGYEQYF. CDR3 DNA sequence: TGTGCCACCTCCCCGACGCGGGAGGGGTACGAGCAGTACTTC.